The 14 T cell receptor beta chains reported below all come from one sample, sequenced in a study of graft-versus-host responses after intestinal transplantation. Processing released intraepithelial and lamina propria lymphocytes from the graft tissue. Profiled with immunoSEQ multiplex PCR; TCRdb holds only in-frame clones, not every one. The data show around 7,100 clones, more than 65% seen once. Sample: ileum tissue, taken approximately 240 days after intestinal transplantation. Every receptor here comes from a human patient who received an intestinal transplant, so some T cells may come from the graft donor.

This chain joins TRBV5-4 and TRBJ1-3; the D is unclear. V gave up 4 bases and J gave up 0 bases, with 5 bases separating them. This CDR3 comprises 13 residues. Germline lookup yields CDR1 SGHNT and CDR2 YYREEE (reference sequence). CDR3 nucleotide sequence: TGTGCCAGCAGCCCTTCCTCTGGAAACACCATATATTTT. Translating it yields CASSPSSGNTIYF.

The chain carries TRBV7-9 and TRBJ2-5, with 9 bases lining up with TRBD1. CDR1 and CDR2 (germline): SEHNR, FQNEAQ (reference sequence). This CDR3 has 16 residues. After removal of 5 bases from V and 5 bases from J, the junction contained 12 bases not matched to a gene. CDR3 protein: CASSHSTNRGLETQYF. CDR3 nucleotides: TGTGCCAGCAGCCACAGTACGAACAGGGGGCTCGAGACCCAGTACTTC.

In this sample, this clone turned up a few times. The same CDR3 also results from other DNA sequences found in this sample. This rearrangement joins TRBV7-3 to TRBJ2-7; TRBD1 matches at 7 bases. CDR1 and CDR2 (germline): SGHTA, FQGTGA. CDR3 length: 13 amino acids. V shed 3 bases and J 3 bases; nucleotides not matched to a gene: 2. CDR3 amino acids: CASSFRQGYEQYV. DNA for the CDR3: TGTGCCAGCAGCTTTCGACAGGGCTACGAGCAGTACGTC.

The chain combines TRBV5-1 with TRBJ1-4; TRBD1 matches at 8 bases. Looked up from germline, CDR1 is SGHRS and CDR2 is YFSETQ. With V trimmed by 0 bases and J by 5 bases, 9 bases remained unmatched. CDR3 length: 17 residues. DNA of the CDR3: TGCGCCAGCAGCTTGGCTCGCTGGGGACAGGAGAATGAAAAACTGTTTTTT. This gives the protein CASSLARWGQENEKLFF.

J is TRBJ2-7 and V is TRBV6-1; D possibly corresponds to TRBD2 (5 bases). CDR3 length: 13 residues. Germline loops: CDR1 MNHNS, CDR2 SASEGT. Deletions cut 4 bases from V and 5 bases from J, with 12 bases between. The DNA of the CDR3 is TGTGCCAGCAGTGCCCTTTGGCGGGACGAGCAGTACGTC. Its translation: CASSALWRDEQYV.

This sequence joins TRBV5-6 and TRBJ2-7, with D unresolved. V dropped 1 base and J dropped 4 bases, with 9 bases sitting between them. CDR1 is SGHDT, CDR2 YYEEEE, per germline. CDR3 length: 13 residues. The CDR3 spells CASSLMGGYEQYV. The DNA for the CDR3 is TGTGCCAGCAGCTTGATGGGCGGTTACGAGCAGTACGTC.

This clone has only a few counts. The chain combines TRBV19 with TRBJ1-4, with a tentative D call TRBD1 (5 bases). The CDR3 extends over 16 amino acids. Germline-derived CDR1 and CDR2 are LNHDA and SQIVND (reference sequence). Trimming removed 6 bases at V and 8 bases at J, with 22 bases between. CDR3 DNA: TGTGCCAGTAGCCTCTATGCGGCGGGGCCTCTGGAAAAACTGTTTTTT. Its translation is CASSLYAAGPLEKLFF.

CDR3 amino acids: CASSRTGYEQYV. CDR3 in DNA: TGTGCCAGCAGTCGGACAGGCTACGAGCAGTACGTC. The chain carries TRBV6-1 and TRBJ2-7; 7 bases map to TRBD1. Per germline, CDR1 MNHNS and CDR2 SASEGT. CDR3 length equals 12 residues. Trimming cost V 5 bases and J 3 bases; bases outside gene matches: 1.

J is TRBJ1-1 and V is TRBV6-1, with 7 bases that match TRBD1. The V gene's germline CDR1 is MNHNS and CDR2 SASEGT. V was clipped by 10 bases and J by 1 base; unmatched bases: 6. CDR3 length: 13 residues. CDR3: CATSWDRNTEAFF. DNA for the CDR3: TGTGCCACTAGCTGGGACAGGAACACTGAAGCTTTCTTT.

This clone was seen once. The gene calls are TRBV11-2 and TRBJ2-1, with D hard to call. V was shortened by 8 bases and J by 8 bases, with 25 bases between the two germline ends. The length of the CDR3 is 16 residues. Germline-derived CDR1 and CDR2 are SGHAT and FQNNGV. CDR3 sequence reads: CASGSVRSALGHEQFF. The CDR3 nucleotides are TGTGCCAGCGGTTCGGTACGGTCGGCCCTAGGGCATGAGCAGTTCTTC.

This sequence joins TRBV4-1 and TRBJ2-3, with a tentative D call TRBD2 (6 bases). V shed 0 bases and J shed 2 bases, with 21 bases lying between them. This CDR3 has 19 amino acids. Per germline, CDR1 MGHRA and CDR2 YSYEKL. Here the CDR3 reads CASSQDNLAGRSPTDTQYF. The DNA of the CDR3 is TGCGCCAGCAGCCAAGACAACCTCGCGGGGCGGTCCCCCACAGATACGCAGTATTTT.

This chain connects TRBV5-6 to TRBJ2-3, with TRBD1 identical over 9 bases. Germline CDR1 is SGHDT and CDR2 is YYEEEE. The length of the CDR3 is 16 residues. The V segment lost 2 bases and the J segment 4 bases; nucleotides outside the gene matches: 8. DNA for the CDR3: TGTGCCAGCAGCTTCGAGATTAGGACAGGGGCAGATACGCAGTATTTT. It specifies CASSFEIRTGADTQYF.

The chain uses TRBV10-1 and TRBJ1-6; TRBD1 might be the D (6 bases). Germline lookup yields CDR1 WNHNN and CDR2 SYGVQD (reference sequence). CDR3 length: 18 amino acids. Trimming removed 5 bases at V and 9 bases at J, with 26 bases between. CDR3 region: CASSRGMILGRFGSPLHF. The CDR3 DNA reads as TGCGCCAGCAGTAGGGGGATGATCTTGGGGAGGTTTGGTTCACCCCTCCACTTT.

This clone occurred a few times. This chain joins TRBV27 and TRBJ2-3, with TRBD1 identical over 8 bases. V was clipped by 6 bases and J by 0 bases; unmatched bases: 5. The CDR3 consists of 15 residues. Germline CDR1 is MNHEY and CDR2 is SMNVEV (reference sequence). The CDR3 is CASSGQGRSTDTQYF. CDR3 DNA: TGTGCCAGCAGCGGACAGGGTCGGAGCACAGATACGCAGTATTTT.